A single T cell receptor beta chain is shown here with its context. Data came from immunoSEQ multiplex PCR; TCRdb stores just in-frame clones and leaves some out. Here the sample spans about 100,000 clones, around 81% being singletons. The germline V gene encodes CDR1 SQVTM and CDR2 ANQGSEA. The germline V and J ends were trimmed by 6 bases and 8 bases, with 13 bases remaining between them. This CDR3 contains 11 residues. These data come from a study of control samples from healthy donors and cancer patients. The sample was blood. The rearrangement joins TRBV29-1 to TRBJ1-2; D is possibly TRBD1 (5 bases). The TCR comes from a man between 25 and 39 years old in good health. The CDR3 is CSVRDRWGYTF. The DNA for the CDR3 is TGCAGCGTCCGGGACCGCTGGGGCTACACCTTC.